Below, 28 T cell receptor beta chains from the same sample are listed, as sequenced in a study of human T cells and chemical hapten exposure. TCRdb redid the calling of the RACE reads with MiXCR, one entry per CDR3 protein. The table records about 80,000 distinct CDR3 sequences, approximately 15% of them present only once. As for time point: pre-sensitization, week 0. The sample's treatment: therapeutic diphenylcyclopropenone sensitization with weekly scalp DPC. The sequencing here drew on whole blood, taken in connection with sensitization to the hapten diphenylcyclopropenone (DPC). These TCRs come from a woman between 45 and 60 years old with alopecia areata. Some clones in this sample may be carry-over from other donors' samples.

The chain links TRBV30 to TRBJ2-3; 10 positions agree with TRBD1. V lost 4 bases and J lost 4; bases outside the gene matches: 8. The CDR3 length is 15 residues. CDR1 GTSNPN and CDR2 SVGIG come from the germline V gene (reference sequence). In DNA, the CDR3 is TGTGCCTGGACCATGACAGGGGGCCCCGCAGATACGCAGTATTTT. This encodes CAWTMTGGPADTQYF.

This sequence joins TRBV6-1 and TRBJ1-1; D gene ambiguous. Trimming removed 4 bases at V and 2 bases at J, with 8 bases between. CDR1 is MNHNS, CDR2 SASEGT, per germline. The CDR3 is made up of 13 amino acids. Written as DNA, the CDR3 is TGTGCCAGCAGTGCTTACATAAACACTGAAGCTTTCTTT. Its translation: CASSAYINTEAFF.

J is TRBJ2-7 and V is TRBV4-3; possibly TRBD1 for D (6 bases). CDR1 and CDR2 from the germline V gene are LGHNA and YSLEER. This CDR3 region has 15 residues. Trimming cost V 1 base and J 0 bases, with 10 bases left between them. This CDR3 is CASSQVLGASYEQYF. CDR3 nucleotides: TGCGCCAGCAGCCAAGTTCTGGGGGCCTCCTACGAGCAGTACTTC.

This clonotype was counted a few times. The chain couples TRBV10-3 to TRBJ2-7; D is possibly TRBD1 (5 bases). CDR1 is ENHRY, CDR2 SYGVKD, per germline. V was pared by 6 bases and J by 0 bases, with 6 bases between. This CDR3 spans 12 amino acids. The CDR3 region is CAISDSSYEQYF. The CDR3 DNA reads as TGTGCCATCAGCGACAGCTCCTACGAGCAGTACTTC.

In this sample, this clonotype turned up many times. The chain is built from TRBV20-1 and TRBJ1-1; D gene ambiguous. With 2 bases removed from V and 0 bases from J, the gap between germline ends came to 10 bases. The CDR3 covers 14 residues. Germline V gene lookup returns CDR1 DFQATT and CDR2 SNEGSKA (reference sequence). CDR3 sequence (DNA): TGCAGTGCTAGACTCCCCGGATTGAACACTGAAGCTTTCTTT. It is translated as CSARLPGLNTEAFF.

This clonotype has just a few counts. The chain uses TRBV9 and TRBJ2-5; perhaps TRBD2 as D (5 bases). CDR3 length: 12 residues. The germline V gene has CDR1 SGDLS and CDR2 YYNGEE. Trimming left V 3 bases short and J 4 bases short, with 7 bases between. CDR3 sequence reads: CASSAGLETQYF. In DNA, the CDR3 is TGTGCCAGCAGCGCGGGATTAGAGACCCAGTACTTC.

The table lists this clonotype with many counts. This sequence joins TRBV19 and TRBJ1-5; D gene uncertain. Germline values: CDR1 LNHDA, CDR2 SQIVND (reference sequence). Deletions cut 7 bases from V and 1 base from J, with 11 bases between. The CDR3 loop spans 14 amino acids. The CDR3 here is CASTLRGSNQPQHF. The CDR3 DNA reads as TGTGCCAGTACCCTAAGAGGCAGCAATCAGCCCCAGCATTTT.

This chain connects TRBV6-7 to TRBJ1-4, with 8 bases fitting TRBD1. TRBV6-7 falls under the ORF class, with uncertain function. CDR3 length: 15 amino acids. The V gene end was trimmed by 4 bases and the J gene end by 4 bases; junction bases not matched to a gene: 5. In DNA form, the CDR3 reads TGTGCCAGCAGTTCGACAGGGGCGGGTAATGAAAAACTGTTTTTT. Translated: CASSSTGAGNEKLFF.

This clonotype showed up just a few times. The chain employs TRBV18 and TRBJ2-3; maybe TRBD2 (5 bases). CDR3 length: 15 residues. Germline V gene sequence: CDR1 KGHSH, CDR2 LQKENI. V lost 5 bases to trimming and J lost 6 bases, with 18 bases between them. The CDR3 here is CASSSGRELSDTQYF. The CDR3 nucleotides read TGTGCCAGCTCATCCGGACGGGAATTAAGCGATACGCAGTATTTT.

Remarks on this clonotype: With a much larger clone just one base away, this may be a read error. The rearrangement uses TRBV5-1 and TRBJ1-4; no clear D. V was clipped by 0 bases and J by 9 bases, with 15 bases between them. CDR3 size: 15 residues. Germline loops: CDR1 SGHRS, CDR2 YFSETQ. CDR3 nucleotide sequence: TGCGCCAGCAGCTTGGGCACGGAGCGGAATAAAAAACTGTTTTTT. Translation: CASSLGTERNKKLFF.

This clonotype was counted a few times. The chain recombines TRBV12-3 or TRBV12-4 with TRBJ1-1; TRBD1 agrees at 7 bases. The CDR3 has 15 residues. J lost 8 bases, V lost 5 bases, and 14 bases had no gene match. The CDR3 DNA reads TGTGCCAGCAGTCGCGAATTCGGACAGGAGGAAGAAGCTTTCTTT. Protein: CASSREFGQEEEAFF.

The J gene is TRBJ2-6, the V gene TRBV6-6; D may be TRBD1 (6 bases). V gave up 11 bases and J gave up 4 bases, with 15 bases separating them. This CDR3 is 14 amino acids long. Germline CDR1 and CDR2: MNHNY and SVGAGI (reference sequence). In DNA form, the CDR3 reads TGTGCCGGGGCAAGGGGGTCAGGGGCCAACGTCCTGACTTTC. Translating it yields CAGARGSGANVLTF.

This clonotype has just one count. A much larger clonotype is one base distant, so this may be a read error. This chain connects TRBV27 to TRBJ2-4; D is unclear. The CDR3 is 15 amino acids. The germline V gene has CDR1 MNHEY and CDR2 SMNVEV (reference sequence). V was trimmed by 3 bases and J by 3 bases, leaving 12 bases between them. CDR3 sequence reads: CASSFYPLVKNIQYF. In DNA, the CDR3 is TGTGCCAGCAGTTTTTACCCGCTAGTCAAAAACATTCAGTACTTC.

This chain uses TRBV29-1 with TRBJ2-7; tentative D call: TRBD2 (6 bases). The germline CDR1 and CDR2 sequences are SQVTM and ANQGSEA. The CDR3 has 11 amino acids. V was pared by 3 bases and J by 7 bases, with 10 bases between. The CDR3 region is CSVELASEQYF. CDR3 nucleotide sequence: TGCAGCGTTGAGCTAGCGAGTGAGCAGTACTTC.

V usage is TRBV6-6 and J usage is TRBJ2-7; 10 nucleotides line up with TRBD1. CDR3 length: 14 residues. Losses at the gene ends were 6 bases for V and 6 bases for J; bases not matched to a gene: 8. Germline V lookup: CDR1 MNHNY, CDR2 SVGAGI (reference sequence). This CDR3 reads CASSATGGTGEQYF. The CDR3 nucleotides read TGTGCCAGCAGCGCGACAGGGGGCACGGGCGAGCAGTACTTC.

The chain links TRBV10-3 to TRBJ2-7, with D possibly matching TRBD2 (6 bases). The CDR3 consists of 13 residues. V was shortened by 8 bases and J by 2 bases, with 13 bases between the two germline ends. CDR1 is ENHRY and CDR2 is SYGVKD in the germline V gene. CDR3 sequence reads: CAIRGTDPYEQYF. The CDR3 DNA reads TGTGCCATCCGGGGGACGGACCCCTACGAGCAGTACTTC.

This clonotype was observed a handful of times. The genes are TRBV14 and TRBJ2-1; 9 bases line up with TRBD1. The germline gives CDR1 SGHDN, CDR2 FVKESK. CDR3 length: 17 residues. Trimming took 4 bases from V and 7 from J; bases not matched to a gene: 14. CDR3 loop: CASSLKKGTGRRNEQFF. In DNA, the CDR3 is TGTGCCAGCAGCCTAAAGAAAGGGACAGGGAGAAGAAATGAGCAGTTCTTC.

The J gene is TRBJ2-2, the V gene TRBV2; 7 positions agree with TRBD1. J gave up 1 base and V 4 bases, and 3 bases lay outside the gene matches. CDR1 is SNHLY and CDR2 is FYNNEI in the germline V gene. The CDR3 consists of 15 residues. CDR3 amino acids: CASSVGTVNTGELFF. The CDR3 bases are TGTGCCAGCAGTGTTGGGACAGTGAACACCGGGGAGCTGTTTTTT.

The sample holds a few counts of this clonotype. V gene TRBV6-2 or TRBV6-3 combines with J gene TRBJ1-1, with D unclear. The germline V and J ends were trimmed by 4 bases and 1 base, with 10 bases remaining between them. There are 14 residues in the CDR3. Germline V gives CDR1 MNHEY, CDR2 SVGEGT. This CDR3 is CASSSIHRNTEAFF. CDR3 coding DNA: TGTGCCAGCAGTTCTATACACAGGAACACTGAAGCTTTCTTT.

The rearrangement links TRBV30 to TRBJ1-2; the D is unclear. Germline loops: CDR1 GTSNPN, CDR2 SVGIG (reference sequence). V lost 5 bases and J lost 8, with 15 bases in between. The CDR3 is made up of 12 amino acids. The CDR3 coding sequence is TGTGCCTGGGACGGCAAAAGTCGCGGCTACACCTTC. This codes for CAWDGKSRGYTF.

The CDR3 protein is CASSLGQYNSPLHF. Written as DNA, the CDR3 is TGTGCCAGCAGCTTGGGACAGTATAATTCACCCCTCCACTTT. The chain is built from TRBV11-2 and TRBJ1-6; TRBD1 agrees at 7 bases. Losses at the gene ends were 3 bases for V and 4 bases for J; bases not matched to a gene: 0. Germline CDR1 and CDR2: SGHAT and FQNNGV. The CDR3 has 14 residues. The complete variable domain, with remaining parts taken from reference TRBV11-2 and TRBJ1-6, reads EAGVAQSPRYKIIEKRQSVAFWCNPISGHATLYWYQQILGQGPKLLIQFQNNGVVDDSQLPKDRFSAERLKGVDSTLKIQPAKLEDSAVYLCASSLGQYNSPLHFGNGTRLTVT.

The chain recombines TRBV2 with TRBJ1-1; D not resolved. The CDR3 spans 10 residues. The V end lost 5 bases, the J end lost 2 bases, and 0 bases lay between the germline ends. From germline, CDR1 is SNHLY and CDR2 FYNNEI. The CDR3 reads CASSNTEAFF. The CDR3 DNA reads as TGTGCCAGCAGTAACACTGAAGCTTTCTTT.

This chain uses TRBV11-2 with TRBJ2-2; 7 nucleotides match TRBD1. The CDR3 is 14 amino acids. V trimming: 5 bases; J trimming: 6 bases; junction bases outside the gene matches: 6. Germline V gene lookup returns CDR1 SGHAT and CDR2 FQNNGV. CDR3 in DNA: TGTGCCAGCAGCCTTACAGGGGACCCCGGGGAGCTGTTTTTT. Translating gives CASSLTGDPGELFF. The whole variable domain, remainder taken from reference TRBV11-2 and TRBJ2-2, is EAGVAQSPRYKIIEKRQSVAFWCNPISGHATLYWYQQILGQGPKLLIQFQNNGVVDDSQLPKDRFSAERLKGVDSTLKIQPAKLEDSAVYLCASSLTGDPGELFFGEGSRLTVL.

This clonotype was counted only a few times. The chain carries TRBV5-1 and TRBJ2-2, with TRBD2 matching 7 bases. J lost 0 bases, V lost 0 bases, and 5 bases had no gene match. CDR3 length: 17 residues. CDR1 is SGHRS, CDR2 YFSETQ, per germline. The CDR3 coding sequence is TGCGCCAGCAGCTTGGCAAGCGGGAACCCGAACACCGGGGAGCTGTTTTTT. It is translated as CASSLASGNPNTGELFF.

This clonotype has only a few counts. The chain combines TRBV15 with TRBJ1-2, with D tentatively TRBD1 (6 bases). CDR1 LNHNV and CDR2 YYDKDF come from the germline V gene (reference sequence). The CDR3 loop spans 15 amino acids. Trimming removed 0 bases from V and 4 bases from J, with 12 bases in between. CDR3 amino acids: CATSRDKGGGYGYTF. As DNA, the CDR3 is TGTGCCACCAGCAGAGATAAAGGGGGAGGCTATGGCTACACCTTC.

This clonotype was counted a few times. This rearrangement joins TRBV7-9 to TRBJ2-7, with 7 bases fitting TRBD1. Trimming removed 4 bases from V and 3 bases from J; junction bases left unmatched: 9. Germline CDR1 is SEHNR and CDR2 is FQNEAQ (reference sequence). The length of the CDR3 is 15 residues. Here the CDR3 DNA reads TGTGCCAGCAGCTCGCGGACAGGTTTGGGCTACGAGCAGTACTTC. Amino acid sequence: CASSSRTGLGYEQYF.

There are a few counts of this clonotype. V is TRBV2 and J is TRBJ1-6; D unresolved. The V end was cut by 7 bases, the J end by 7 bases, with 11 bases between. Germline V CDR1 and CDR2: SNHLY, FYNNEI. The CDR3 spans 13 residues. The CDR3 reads CASIADPNSPLHF. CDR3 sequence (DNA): TGTGCCAGCATCGCGGACCCGAATTCACCCCTCCACTTT.

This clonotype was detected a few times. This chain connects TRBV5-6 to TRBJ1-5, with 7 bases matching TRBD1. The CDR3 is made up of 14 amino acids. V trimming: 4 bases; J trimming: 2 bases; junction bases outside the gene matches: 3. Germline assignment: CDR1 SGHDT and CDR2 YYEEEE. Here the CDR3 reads CASSKGTGNQPQHF. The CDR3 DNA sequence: TGTGCCAGCAGCAAAGGGACAGGCAATCAGCCCCAGCATTTT.